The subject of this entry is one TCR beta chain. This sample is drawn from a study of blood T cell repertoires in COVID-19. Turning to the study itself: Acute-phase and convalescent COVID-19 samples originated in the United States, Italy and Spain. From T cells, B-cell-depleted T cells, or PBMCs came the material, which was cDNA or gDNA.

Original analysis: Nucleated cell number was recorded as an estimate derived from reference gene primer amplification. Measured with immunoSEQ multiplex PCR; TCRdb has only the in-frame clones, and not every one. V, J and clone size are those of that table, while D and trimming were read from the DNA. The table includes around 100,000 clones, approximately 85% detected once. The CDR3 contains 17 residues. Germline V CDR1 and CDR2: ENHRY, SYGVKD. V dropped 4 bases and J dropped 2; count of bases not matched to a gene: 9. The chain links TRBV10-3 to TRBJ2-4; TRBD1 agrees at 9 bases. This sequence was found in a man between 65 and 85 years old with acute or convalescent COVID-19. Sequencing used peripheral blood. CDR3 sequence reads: CAISAPPGQGPKNIQYF. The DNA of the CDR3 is TGTGCCATCAGTGCCCCACCGGGACAGGGTCCCAAAAACATTCAGTACTTC.